This is a list of T cell receptor beta chains from one sample in a study of blood T cells in healthy people across ages. TCRdb analysed the 5' RACE reads with MiXCR anew, one entry per CDR3 protein. The sample lists fewer than 1,000,000 distinct CDR3 sequences, about 42% occurring once. Sequencing was done on a sample of blood. Receptors originate from an elderly man in good health. CDR3s include the opening cysteine and the closing phenylalanine or tryptophan. The order of the fields is V gene, clone size, D gene, CDR3 length, CDR3 protein. D genes are given only for firm matches. Clone sizes are given selectively: once, few, many, or a class where the clone is expanded.

TRBV11-3,NA,TRBD2,16,CASSLGGLAENNEQFF
TRBV2,few,TRBD1,12,CASTFTGDEQYF
TRBV2,NA,NA,10,CASGGSVQFF
TRBV7-2,NA,NA,14,CASSLDQGHNEQFF
TRBV25-1,NA,NA,13,CASVALSGNTIYF
TRBV9,few,TRBD2,15,CASSAAGEFTDTQYF
TRBV20-1,NA,TRBD2,17,CSARGGLAGTIRNEQFF
TRBV5-1,few,NA,13,CASSLDGANGGTF
TRBV29-1,many,TRBD2,12,CSGREGTYEQYF
TRBV14,NA,NA,15,CASSQDRGPNSPLHF
TRBV4-2,NA,TRBD2,16,CASSANFAGARNGQFF
TRBV20-1,few,TRBD1,11,CSADTGDGQYF
TRBV7-8,NA,TRBD2,19,CASNLGGTSGGGARFGQYF
TRBV21-1,NA,NA,15,CASSKNISLNYGYTF
TRBV2,once,TRBD1,19,CAGSEASLKTGSTYNEQFF
TRBV4-1,few,TRBD1,15,CASSQGGQGFYEQYF
TRBV20-1,NA,NA,12,CSARETKETQYF
TRBV20-1,NA,TRBD2,12,CSGQGAGGEQYF
TRBV3-1,NA,NA,13,CASSQAYFYGYTF
TRBV7-9,NA,NA,14,CASSLRASADTQYF
TRBV24-1,few,NA,15,CATSDNTGGAGEQFF
TRBV5-1,NA,NA,17,CASSLAGVARSSYEQYF
TRBV7-2,many,NA,14,CASSLAAAQETQYF
TRBV12-3/TRBV12-4,many,NA,14,CASRGGGRFYEQYF
TRBV5-1,few,NA,14,CASRPEPPSETQYF
TRBV7-2,NA,NA,16,CASSRERVGSWGTQYF
TRBV7-2,NA,NA,15,CASNFFQENPYEQYF
TRBV11-2,many,NA,15,CASSLDYYPGGELFF
TRBV10-3,NA,NA,13,CAISETGLYEQYF
TRBV10-3,NA,NA,12,CAISEQNQPQHF
TRBV2,few,NA,14,CASSGSVLYNEQFF
TRBV11-3,few,TRBD2,16,CASSPTLAGGMGEQFF
TRBV4-2,many,NA,13,CASSQDGHTEAFF
TRBV12-3/TRBV12-4,NA,TRBD1,15,CASSLLLGGVNTQYF
TRBV11-2,NA,NA,17,CASSLGAREWSYNEQYF
TRBV20-1,few,TRBD1,16,CSARDRGRKLNTEAFF
TRBV4-1,NA,TRBD1,19,CASSQGLRGQQSSYNEQFF
TRBV9,NA,NA,13,CASSSSTRGEQFF
TRBV6-2/TRBV6-3,NA,NA,13,CASSYSWERTQYF
TRBV28,NA,NA,14,CASSLPGRANGYTF
TRBV24-1,NA,NA,14,CATSETSGIHEQYF
TRBV10-3,few,TRBD1,16,CAISIGTGGPQETQYF
TRBV7-2,many,TRBD1,14,CASSPTGLQETQYF
TRBV12-3/TRBV12-4,NA,NA,15,CASSVGRRSTDTQYF
TRBV2,NA,NA,14,CASKRETSYNEQFF
TRBV29-1,NA,NA,14,CSVLRLGENTEAFF
TRBV5-1,NA,NA,17,CASSFIPQGSEANVRTF